This paragraph reports one T cell receptor (beta chain). This sample stems from a study of shared T cell receptors in the human thymus. V dropped 2 bases and J dropped 4; count of bases not matched to a gene: 23. Germline loops: CDR1 SGHDN, CDR2 FVKESK. This CDR3 comprises 21 residues. TCRdb's table, derived via immunoSEQ multiplex PCR, lists solely in-frame clones and lacks some. The table lists almost 550,000 clones, about 84% of them singletons. These same data were also listed under a study on human thymus T cells. As reported in that work: The source of the thymus tissue was resections taken during corrective heart surgery. Usage of V and J genes appeared biased in thymic and blood repertoires. Among unrelated individuals, related research reported thymic repertoires that overlapped highly.

This TCR was sampled from a boy under two years old with a congenital heart defect. The sequencing input was thymocytes. The J gene is TRBJ2-7, the V gene TRBV14, with 10 bases that match TRBD2. The CDR3: CASSQNTLVASGSFGSYEQYF. CDR3 coding DNA: TGTGCCAGCAGCCAAAACACCCTGGTTGCTAGCGGGAGTTTTGGTTCGTACGAGCAGTACTTC. The full variable domain, rest sourced from reference TRBV14 and TRBJ2-7, is EAGVTQFPSHSVIEKGQTVTLRCDPISGHDNLYWYRRVMGKEIKFLLHFVKESKQDESGMPNNRFLAERTGGTYSTLKVQPAELEDSGVYFCASSQNTLVASGSFGSYEQYFGPGTRLTVT.